This T cell receptor beta chain stems from a study of T cell responses to AZD1222 COVID-19 vaccine. Study as a whole: Pooling of second doses given at about 4 or about 12 weeks was done. Study results and caveats: Spike-specific TCR breadth and depth grew following two AZD1222 doses. Researchers report vaccine-associated CD4 TCRs spanning spike, with dominance at 160-218 and 743-854. AZD1222 recipients seropositive at baseline numbered only 5 or 6.

A remark on this clone: Its matching antigen is unknown.

Sequencing was performed with immunoSEQ multiplex PCR; in TCRdb, only in-frame clones are kept and a portion is missing. The sample holds about 150,000 clones, roughly 90% seen once. Trimming at V came to 9 bases and at J to 0 bases, leaving 4 bases not matched to a gene. Germline CDR1 reads ENHRY; CDR2 reads SYGVKD. This CDR3 has 13 amino acids. The sequence was collected from an adult in good health. The chain links TRBV10-3 to TRBJ1-1, with 7 bases that match TRBD1. Sequenced material: peripheral blood, taken on day 0 of AZD1222 vaccination. CDR3 DNA sequence: TGTGCCATTGGGGACAGAGTGAACACTGAAGCTTTCTTT. Protein: CAIGDRVNTEAFF.